Reported below is one TCR beta chain. This sample was taken from a study of OX40 agonist ivuxolimab in advanced cancers. The repertoire was sequenced with immunoSEQ multiplex PCR; TCRdb's copy has only in-frame clones and lacks some. Of about 79,000 clones in the sample, 80% to 95% were seen once. The CDR3 sequence is 18 residues long. The V and J ends lost 6 bases and 0 bases respectively, with 24 bases between them. Germline CDR1 reads SGHTA; CDR2 reads FQGNSA. The chain combines TRBV7-2 with TRBJ2-7; weak D call: TRBD2 (6 bases). The sequence derives from an adult with an advanced solid tumor such as melanoma, head and neck, liver or kidney cancer. The sample was CD4+ or CD8+ T cells sorted from blood, taken in a trial of the OX40 agonist ivuxolimab. This CDR3 reads CASRGGRIKTTNSYEQYF. The CDR3 DNA follows: TGTGCCAGCAGGGGGGGACGGATAAAGACAACCAACTCCTACGAGCAGTACTTC.